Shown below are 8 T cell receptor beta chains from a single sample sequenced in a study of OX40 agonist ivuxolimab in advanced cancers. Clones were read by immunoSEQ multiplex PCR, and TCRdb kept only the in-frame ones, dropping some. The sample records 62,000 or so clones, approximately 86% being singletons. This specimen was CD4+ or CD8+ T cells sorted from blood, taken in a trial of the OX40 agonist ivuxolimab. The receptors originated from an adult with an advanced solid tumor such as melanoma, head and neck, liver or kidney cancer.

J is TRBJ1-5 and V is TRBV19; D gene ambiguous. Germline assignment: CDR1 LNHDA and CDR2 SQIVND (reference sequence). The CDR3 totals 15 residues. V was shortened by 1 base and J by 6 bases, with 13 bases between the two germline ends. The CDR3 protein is CASSIGPGMSQPQHF. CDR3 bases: TGTGCCAGTAGTATAGGGCCGGGGATGAGTCAGCCCCAGCATTTT.

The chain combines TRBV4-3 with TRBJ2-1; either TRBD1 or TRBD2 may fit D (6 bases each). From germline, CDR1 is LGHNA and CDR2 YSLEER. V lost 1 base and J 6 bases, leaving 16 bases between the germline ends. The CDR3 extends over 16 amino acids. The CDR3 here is CASSQVVQEGGNEQFF. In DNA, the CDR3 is TGCGCCAGCAGCCAAGTAGTACAGGAGGGGGGCAATGAGCAGTTCTTC.

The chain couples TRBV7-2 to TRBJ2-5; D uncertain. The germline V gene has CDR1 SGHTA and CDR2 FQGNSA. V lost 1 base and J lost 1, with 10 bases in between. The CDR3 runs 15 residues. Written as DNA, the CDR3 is TGTGCCAGCAGCTTAGGTGGTTGGATCCAAGAGACCCAGTACTTC. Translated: CASSLGGWIQETQYF. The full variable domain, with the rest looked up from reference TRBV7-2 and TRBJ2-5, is GAGVSQSPSNKVTEKGKDVELRCDPISGHTALYWYRQSLGQGLEFLIYFQGNSAPDKSGLPSDRFSAERTGGSVSTLTIQRTQQEDSAVYLCASSLGGWIQETQYFGPGTRLLVL.

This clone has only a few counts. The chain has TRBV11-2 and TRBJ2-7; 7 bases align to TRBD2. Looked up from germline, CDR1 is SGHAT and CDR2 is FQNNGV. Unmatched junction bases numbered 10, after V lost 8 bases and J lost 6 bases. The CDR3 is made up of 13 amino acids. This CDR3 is CASEQRENFEQYF. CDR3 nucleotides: TGTGCCAGCGAGCAGCGGGAAAACTTCGAGCAGTACTTC.

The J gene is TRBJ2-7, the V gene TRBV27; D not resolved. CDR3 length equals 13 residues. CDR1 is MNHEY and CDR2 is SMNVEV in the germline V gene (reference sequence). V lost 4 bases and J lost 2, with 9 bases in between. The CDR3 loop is CASSYDITYEQYF. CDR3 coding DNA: TGTGCCAGCAGTTATGACATCACCTACGAGCAGTACTTC.

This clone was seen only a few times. The CDR3 DNA follows: TGTGCCAGCAGCGTAGGGACAGGCACAGATACGCAGTATTTT. Translating gives CASSVGTGTDTQYF. This rearrangement joins TRBV9 to TRBJ2-3; a weak D match, TRBD1 (6 bases). Germline loops: CDR1 SGDLS, CDR2 YYNGEE. The CDR3 totals 14 residues. The V end lost 0 bases, the J end lost 1 base, and 6 bases lay between the germline ends. The full variable domain, its missing parts supplied by reference TRBV9 and TRBJ2-3, is DSGVTQTPKHLITATGQRVTLRCSPRSGDLSVYWYQQSLDQGLQFLIQYYNGEERAKGNILERFSAQQFPDLHSELNLSSLELGDSALYFCASSVGTGTDTQYFGPGTRLTVL.

CDR3 bases: TGTGCCAGCAGCTTCCGACCTACAGATACGCAGTATTTT. It encodes CASSFRPTDTQYF. This chain uses TRBV7-3 with TRBJ2-3; D gene ambiguous. Trimming took 3 bases from V and 3 from J, leaving 7 bases between them. The CDR3 has 13 residues. Per germline, CDR1 SGHTA and CDR2 FQGTGA.

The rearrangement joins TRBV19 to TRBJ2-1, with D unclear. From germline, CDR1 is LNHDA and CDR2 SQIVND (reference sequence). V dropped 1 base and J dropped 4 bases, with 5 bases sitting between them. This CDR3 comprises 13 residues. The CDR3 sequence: CASSIGSYNEQFF. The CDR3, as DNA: TGTGCCAGTAGTATAGGGAGTTACAATGAGCAGTTCTTC.